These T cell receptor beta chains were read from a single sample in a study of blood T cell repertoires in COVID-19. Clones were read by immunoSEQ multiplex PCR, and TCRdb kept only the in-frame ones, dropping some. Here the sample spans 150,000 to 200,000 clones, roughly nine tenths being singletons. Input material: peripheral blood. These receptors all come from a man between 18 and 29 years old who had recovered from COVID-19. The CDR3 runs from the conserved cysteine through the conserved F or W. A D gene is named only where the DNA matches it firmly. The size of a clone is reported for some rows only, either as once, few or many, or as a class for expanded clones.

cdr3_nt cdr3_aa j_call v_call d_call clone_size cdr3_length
TGCGCCAGCAGCCAAGCGATTAGCGGGAGAGGGGAGCAGTACTTC CASSQAISGRGEQYF TRBJ2-7 TRBV4-1 TRBD2 few 15
TGTGCCAGCAGCCCCCATCCGGGATTGAGGACCTACGAGCAGTACTTC CASSPHPGLRTYEQYF TRBJ2-7 TRBV7-2 - - 16
TGTGCCAGCAGCTTGGCCTACAGGGGAGGCACAGATACGCAGTATTTT CASSLAYRGGTDTQYF TRBJ2-3 TRBV5-4 TRBD1 - 16
TGTGCCAGCAGTCAGACAGGTTTAAACACTGAAGCTTTCTTT CASSQTGLNTEAFF TRBJ1-1 TRBV7-2 - - 14
TGTGCCAGCAGTTTGTCAGATCACTATGGCTACACCTTC CASSLSDHYGYTF TRBJ1-2 TRBV28 - once 13
TGTGCCAGCAGTCAACAGGCCAACACTGAAGCTTTCTTT CASSQQANTEAFF TRBJ1-1 TRBV7-3 - - 13
TGTGCCAGCAGCGGGGGGCTAGCGGGCCCCTACAATGAGCAGTTCTTC CASSGGLAGPYNEQFF TRBJ2-1 TRBV7-8 TRBD2 - 16
TGTGCCAGCACCCGGACAGGGGCCGCTAATGAGCAGTTCTTC CASTRTGAANEQFF TRBJ2-1 TRBV5-4 TRBD1 - 14
TGTGCCAGCAGTCCGACGGCGGGCCCGGAGGGCTACACCTTC CASSPTAGPEGYTF TRBJ1-2 TRBV28 - - 14
TGTGCCAGTAGTAACTTAGCGGGAGGACACACAGATACGCAGTATTTT CASSNLAGGHTDTQYF TRBJ2-3 TRBV19 TRBD2 - 16
TGCGCCAGCAGCCCCCTAGCGGGGGGCACCGGGGAGCTGTTTTTT CASSPLAGGTGELFF TRBJ2-2 TRBV4-3 TRBD2 - 15
TGTGCCAGTAGTATAGGACTAGCGGTCTTCGAGCAGTACTTC CASSIGLAVFEQYF TRBJ2-7 TRBV19 TRBD2 - 14
TGTGCCAGCAGTTCCGCGGGACTAGAAGGACGCAATGAGCAGTTCTTC CASSSAGLEGRNEQFF TRBJ2-1 TRBV6-5 TRBD2 - 16
TGCGCCAGCTACCCGGGGGGGACGTCCAATGAGCAGTTCTTC CASYPGGTSNEQFF TRBJ2-1 TRBV5-1 TRBD2 few 14
TGTGCCAGTAGAAGTCAGACGACTGGGGAGCTGTTTTTT CASRSQTTGELFF TRBJ2-2 TRBV19 - - 13
TGTGCTAGTGGTTTGGAGACAGGGGTGGGTGGCTACACCTTC CASGLETGVGGYTF TRBJ1-2 TRBV12-5 TRBD1 once 14
TGTGCCTGGGACTCTAGTACGGGAAGCAATGAGCAGTTCTTC CAWDSSTGSNEQFF TRBJ2-1 TRBV30 - - 14
TGTGCCAGCTCACCCTCCCCCTATGGCTACACCTTC CASSPSPYGYTF TRBJ1-2 TRBV18 - - 12
TGTGCCAGCAGCGTATCAGGGGCCCGGGAGACCCAGTACTTC CASSVSGARETQYF TRBJ2-5 TRBV9 - - 14
TGTGCCAGCAGCTTGATAAGTTCGGGGTTCTCCTACGAGCAGTACTTC CASSLISSGFSYEQYF TRBJ2-7 TRBV11-2 - - 16
TGTGCCAGCAGGAGGGGGACACCTATCAACACTGAAGCTTTCTTT CASRRGTPINTEAFF TRBJ1-1 TRBV25-1 - - 15
TGTGCCATTGTCCATCTTCCCGGGACAGGCTACGAGCAGTACTTC CAIVHLPGTGYEQYF TRBJ2-7 TRBV6-5 TRBD1 - 15